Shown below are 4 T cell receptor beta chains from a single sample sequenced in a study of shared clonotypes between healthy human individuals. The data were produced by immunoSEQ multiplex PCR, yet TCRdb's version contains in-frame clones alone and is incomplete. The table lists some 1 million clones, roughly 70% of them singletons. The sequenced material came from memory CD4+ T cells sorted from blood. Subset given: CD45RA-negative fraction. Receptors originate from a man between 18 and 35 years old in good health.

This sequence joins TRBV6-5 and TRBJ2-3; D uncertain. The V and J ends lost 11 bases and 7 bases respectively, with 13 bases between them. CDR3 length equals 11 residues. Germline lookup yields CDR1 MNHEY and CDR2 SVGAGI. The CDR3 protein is CAPSSPNTQYF. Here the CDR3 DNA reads TGTGCCCCTTCTTCCCCTAATACGCAGTATTTT.

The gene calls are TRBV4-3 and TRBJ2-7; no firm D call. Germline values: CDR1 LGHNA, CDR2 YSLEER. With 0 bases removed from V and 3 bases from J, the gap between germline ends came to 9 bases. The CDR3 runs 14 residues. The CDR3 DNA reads TGCGCCAGCAGCCAAGATTTAAGATTCTACGAGCAGTACTTC. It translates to CASSQDLRFYEQYF.

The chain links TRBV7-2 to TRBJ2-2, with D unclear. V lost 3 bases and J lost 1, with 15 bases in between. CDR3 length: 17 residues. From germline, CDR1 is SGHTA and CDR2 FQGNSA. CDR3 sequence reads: CASSLPIGLLNTGELFF. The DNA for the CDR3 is TGTGCCAGCAGCTTGCCGATTGGGCTCCTGAACACCGGGGAGCTGTTTTTT.

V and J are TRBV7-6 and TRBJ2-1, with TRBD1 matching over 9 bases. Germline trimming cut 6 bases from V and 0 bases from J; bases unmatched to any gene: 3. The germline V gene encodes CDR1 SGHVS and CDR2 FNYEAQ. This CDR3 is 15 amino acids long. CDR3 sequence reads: CASRPTGGSYNEQFF. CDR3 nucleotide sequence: TGTGCCAGCAGGCCGACAGGGGGCTCCTACAATGAGCAGTTCTTC.